This entry lists 23 T cell receptor beta chains sequenced from one sample in a study of blood T cell repertoires in COVID-19 (dated by TCRdb to 2018 to 2021). The library came from the immunoSEQ multiplex PCR assay. TCRdb's version of the immuneACCESS table is confined to in-frame rearrangements and falls short of the full clone set. An unresolved V gene accounts for under half of the shortfall where checked; the remainder is of unknown origin. The sample table contains about 81,000 clones; only one count was recorded for roughly 86% of them. Clones ranked in the top ten supply around 7.2% of the sample. The sequencing sample was made of peripheral blood. The receptors were gathered from a human donor in a cohort sampled during active COVID-19.

The rearrangement uses TRBV7-8 and TRBJ2-3, with 9 bases fitting TRBD2. The germline CDR1 and CDR2 sequences are SGHVS and FQNEAQ. V gave up 4 bases and J gave up 6 bases; unmatched junction bases: 8. The CDR3 has 15 amino acids. CDR3 amino acids: CASSSSGGNLDTQYF. CDR3 nucleotide sequence: TGTGCCAGCAGCTCGAGCGGGGGGAACTTGGATACGCAGTATTTT.

J is TRBJ2-5 and V is TRBV5-1, with D maybe TRBD1 (5 bases). V lost 1 base to trimming and J lost 1 base, with 11 bases between them. From germline, CDR1 is SGHRS and CDR2 YFSETQ. The CDR3 is 15 residues long. The CDR3 bases are TGCGCCAGCAGCTTGCAATCAGGGCCCCAAGAGACCCAGTACTTC. Its translation is CASSLQSGPQETQYF.

V gene TRBV9 combines with J gene TRBJ1-2, with a possible D match to TRBD1 (5 bases). Germline assignment: CDR1 SGDLS and CDR2 YYNGEE. There are 18 residues in the CDR3. V was shortened by 0 bases and J by 1 base, with 19 bases between the two germline ends. The CDR3 here is CASSVAGGLDSINYGYTF. For the CDR3, the DNA is TGTGCCAGCAGCGTAGCAGGCGGCTTAGACAGCATTAACTATGGCTACACCTTC.

The table lists this clone with a count of one. The chain carries TRBV5-4 and TRBJ1-3; 8 bases line up with TRBD1. Per germline, CDR1 SGHNT and CDR2 YYREEE (reference sequence). V shed 1 base and J 4 bases; nucleotides not matched to a gene: 4. CDR3 length equals 15 residues. The CDR3 is CASSLPGGSGNTIYF. The CDR3 nucleotides are TGTGCCAGCAGCTTGCCAGGGGGCTCCGGAAACACCATATATTTT. The full variable domain, its missing parts supplied by reference TRBV5-4 and TRBJ1-3, is ETGVTQSPTHLIKTRGQQVTLRCSSQSGHNTVSWYQQALGQGPQFIFQYYREEENGRGNFPPRFSGLQFPNYSSELNVNALELDDSALYLCASSLPGGSGNTIYFGEGSWLTVV.

This sequence joins TRBV11-2 and TRBJ1-6, with D possibly matching TRBD1 (5 bases). Germline CDR1 is SGHAT and CDR2 is FQNNGV. V was shortened by 1 base and J by 6 bases, with 19 bases between the two germline ends. The CDR3 is 18 amino acids. Here the CDR3 reads CASSLASGGLQFNSPLHF. The CDR3 coding sequence is TGTGCCAGCAGCTTAGCGTCGGGGGGGTTACAATTTAATTCACCCCTCCACTTT.

In DNA, the CDR3 is TGCGCCAGCAGCTTGGAACAGGGCCGTAACATTCAGTACTTC. It yields the protein CASSLEQGRNIQYF. The rearrangement uses TRBV5-1 and TRBJ2-4, with D perhaps matching TRBD1 (6 bases). This CDR3 is 14 amino acids long. The V end lost 0 bases, the J end lost 7 bases, and 11 bases lay between the germline ends. Germline V gene data show CDR1 as SGHRS and CDR2 as YFSETQ.

The V and J genes are TRBV9 and TRBJ2-3, with TRBD1 identical over 8 bases. Germline lookup yields CDR1 SGDLS and CDR2 YYNGEE. The CDR3 is made up of 13 amino acids. J was trimmed by 4 bases and V by 4 bases; bases with no gene match: 2. This CDR3 is CASSPGGADTQYF. The CDR3 bases are TGTGCCAGCAGCCCAGGGGGCGCAGATACGCAGTATTTT. Variable domain in full (rest from reference TRBV9 and TRBJ2-3): DSGVTQTPKHLITATGQRVTLRCSPRSGDLSVYWYQQSLDQGLQFLIQYYNGEERAKGNILERFSAQQFPDLHSELNLSSLELGDSALYFCASSPGGADTQYFGPGTRLTVL.

This chain connects TRBV2 to TRBJ2-6; D possibly corresponds to TRBD1 (5 bases). V shed 6 bases and J shed 0 bases, with 6 bases lying between them. Looked up from germline, CDR1 is SNHLY and CDR2 is FYNNEI. The CDR3 consists of 14 residues. CDR3 protein: CASRQGSGANVLTF. In nucleotides, the CDR3 is TGTGCCAGCAGGCAGGGCTCTGGGGCCAACGTCCTGACTTTC.

This clone was seen more than once but under ten times. This rearrangement joins TRBV11-2 to TRBJ2-7; 7 nucleotides agree with TRBD1. The CDR3 covers 15 residues. Looked up from germline, CDR1 is SGHAT and CDR2 is FQNNGV. With V trimmed by 3 bases and J by 3 bases, 8 bases remained unmatched. CDR3 loop: CASSFIRGRIYEQYF. The CDR3 region has the DNA TGTGCCAGCAGCTTTATAAGGGGGCGCATCTACGAGCAGTACTTC.

This chain links TRBV5-5 with TRBJ2-3; 8 bases are a match to TRBD1. Germline V gene data show CDR1 as SGHKS and CDR2 as YYEKEE (reference sequence). The CDR3 loop spans 13 amino acids. Germline trimming cut 4 bases from V and 3 bases from J; bases unmatched to any gene: 1. As DNA, the CDR3 is TGTGCCAGCAGCCGGACAGGGACAGATACGCAGTATTTT. This encodes CASSRTGTDTQYF.

The chain joins TRBV18 to TRBJ2-5; weak D call: TRBD1 (5 bases). This CDR3 region has 13 residues. Germline values: CDR1 KGHSH, CDR2 LQKENI. V lost 5 bases and J 4 bases, leaving 11 bases between the germline ends. CDR3 region: CASSTRDGETQYF. The CDR3 nucleotides are TGTGCCAGCTCAACCAGGGATGGAGAGACCCAGTACTTC.

This clone was seen a single time. J is TRBJ1-2 and V is TRBV25-1; D not certain. The germline V gene has CDR1 MGHDK and CDR2 SYGVNS. V dropped 0 bases and J dropped 4 bases, with 12 bases sitting between them. This CDR3 region has 15 residues. The CDR3 DNA follows: TGTGCCAGCAGTGAATATGCGGAGGGCCCCTATGGCTACACCTTC. Amino acids: CASSEYAEGPYGYTF.

CDR3 in DNA: TGTGCCAGCAGCCCTACCCACGGAGGGGACCACGAGCAGTACTTC. Translating gives CASSPTHGGDHEQYF. The genes are TRBV3-1 (or the pseudogene TRBV3-2) and TRBJ2-7; TRBD2 might be the D (6 bases). Trimming removed 4 bases from V and 5 bases from J, with 18 bases in between. The germline V gene has CDR1 LGHDT and CDR2 YNNKEL (reference sequence). CDR3 size: 15 residues.

The V gene is TRBV24-1, the J gene TRBJ2-7; 8 nucleotides match TRBD1. The CDR3 loop spans 14 amino acids. Germline CDR1 KGHDR, CDR2 SFDVKD. V shed 4 bases, J shed 3 bases, and the junction held 4 bases outside the gene matches. The CDR3 here is CATSEEDRDYEQYF. CDR3 coding DNA: TGTGCCACCAGTGAGGAGGACAGGGACTACGAGCAGTACTTC.

V usage is TRBV5-1 and J usage is TRBJ2-1; 7 nucleotides match TRBD1. V lost 0 bases and J lost 9; bases outside the gene matches: 9. This CDR3 comprises 15 residues. The germline V gene encodes CDR1 SGHRS and CDR2 YFSETQ. The DNA for the CDR3 is TGCGCCAGCAGCTTGGCGGACAGGCTGAGCGGTGAGCAGTTCTTC. As protein: CASSLADRLSGEQFF.

The chain joins TRBV19 to TRBJ1-4, with 8 bases identical to TRBD1. V was pared by 0 bases and J by 8 bases, with 2 bases of the junction left unmatched. The CDR3 runs 14 residues. Germline V gene lookup returns CDR1 LNHDA and CDR2 SQIVND (reference sequence). The DNA for the CDR3 is TGTGCCAGTAGTATAGACGGACAGGGCGAAAAACTGTTTTTT. Residues: CASSIDGQGEKLFF.

The V and J genes are TRBV7-3 and TRBJ1-5; D perhaps matches TRBD1 (6 bases). Germline CDR1 and CDR2: SGHTA and FQGTGA. The CDR3 sequence is 15 residues long. Trimming shortened V by 1 base and J by 3 bases, and 10 bases separated the two germline ends. CDR3 coding DNA: TGTGCCAGCAGCTTAAATGGGGGCTCCAATCAGCCCCAGCATTTT. Its protein is CASSLNGGSNQPQHF.

J is TRBJ1-2 and V is TRBV20-1; D perhaps matches TRBD1 (5 bases). Germline CDR1 is DFQATT and CDR2 is SNEGSKA (reference sequence). The CDR3 totals 14 residues. V lost 3 bases, J lost 4 bases, and 15 bases lay in between. The CDR3 coding sequence is TGCAGTGCTAGTCACCATGGGGGGGGCTATGGCTACACCTTC. Translated: CSASHHGGGYGYTF.

The chain recombines TRBV7-2 with TRBJ1-1; D possibly corresponds to TRBD1 (6 bases). V was cut by 1 base and J by 10 bases, with 10 bases left in between. Germline values: CDR1 SGHTA, CDR2 FQGNSA. The CDR3 contains 12 residues. Here the CDR3 DNA reads TGTGCCAGCAGCTTAGAAACAGGGAGAGCTTTCTTT. Translated: CASSLETGRAFF.

The J gene is TRBJ2-1, the V gene TRBV7-3; 7 nucleotides match TRBD2. Germline loops: CDR1 SGHTA, CDR2 FQGTGA. V dropped 5 bases and J dropped 4; count of bases not matched to a gene: 8. The CDR3 is 15 amino acids. The CDR3 sequence is CASSKERGFYNEQFF. The CDR3 bases are TGTGCCAGCAGCAAAGAGCGGGGTTTTTACAATGAGCAGTTCTTC.

The chain carries TRBV5-1 and TRBJ2-7; 9 positions match TRBD1. The V and J ends lost 4 bases and 4 bases, in that order; junction bases with no gene match: 6. CDR1 is SGHRS, CDR2 YFSETQ, per germline. The CDR3 runs to 14 residues. CDR3 loop: CASSPTGGAYEQYF. The CDR3 nucleotides are TGCGCCAGCAGCCCGACAGGGGGGGCATACGAGCAGTACTTC. The variable domain in full, with the rest retrieved from reference TRBV5-1 and TRBJ2-7, is KAGVTQTPRYLIKTRGQQVTLSCSPISGHRSVSWYQQTPGQGLQFLFEYFSETQRNKGNFPGRFSGRQFSNSRSEMNVSTLELGDSALYLCASSPTGGAYEQYFGPGTRLTVT.

This clone was counted a single time. The CDR3 DNA follows: TGTGCCTGGAGGACGAGCGGGGGGAAGACCCAGTACTTC. This encodes CAWRTSGGKTQYF. The chain employs TRBV30 and TRBJ2-5; 9 bases are a match to TRBD2. Germline V gene sequence: CDR1 GTSNPN, CDR2 SVGIG (reference sequence). J gave up 6 bases and V 3 bases, and 5 bases lay outside the gene matches. This CDR3 contains 13 residues.

This sequence joins TRBV4-3 and TRBJ2-7, with TRBD1 matching 8 bases. Germline loops: CDR1 LGHNA, CDR2 YSLEER. This CDR3 has 15 amino acids. Unmatched junction bases numbered 7, after V lost 3 bases and J lost 3 bases. The CDR3 nucleotides are TGCGCCAGCAGCCAGCGGACAGGGAACGGCTACGAGCAGTACTTC. It specifies CASSQRTGNGYEQYF.